These T cell receptor beta chains were read from a single sample in a study of metastatic and nonmetastatic thyroid tumors. TCRdb redid the clone calls on the PCR reads using MiXCR. There are roughly 30,000 clones in the sample; roughly 30% occur only once, and 30% lies in the top ten. Material for sequencing was blood. All receptors derive from a female donor with papillary thyroid cancer or a benign thyroid nodule (not recorded which). Some clones in this sample may be carry-over from other donors' samples. Both conserved end residues are part of each CDR3. Fields, in order: D gene, V gene, J gene, clone size, CDR3 DNA, CDR3 protein. A D gene is named only where the DNA matches it firmly. The size entry is marked missing in some rows and otherwise reads once, few, many or a size class.

D gene: NA; V gene: TRBV12-3/TRBV12-4; J gene: TRBJ1-5; clone size: few; CDR3 DNA: TGTGCCAGCAGCCCATCAGGCAATCAGCCCCAGCATTTT; CDR3 protein: CASSPSGNQPQHF
D gene: NA; V gene: TRBV30; J gene: TRBJ1-1; clone size: NA; CDR3 DNA: TGTGCCTGGGGCCGAGGGGACACTGAAGCTTTCTTT; CDR3 protein: CAWGRGDTEAFF
D gene: NA; V gene: TRBV7-9; J gene: TRBJ2-5; clone size: many; CDR3 DNA: TGTGCCAGCAGCATCTTACAGGGCCGGCAAGAGACCCAGTACTTC; CDR3 protein: CASSILQGRQETQYF
D gene: NA; V gene: TRBV28; J gene: TRBJ2-4; clone size: few; CDR3 DNA: TGTGCCAGCAGTTTGCAAGGCGCCAAAAACATTCAGTACTTC; CDR3 protein: CASSLQGAKNIQYF
D gene: TRBD1; V gene: TRBV12-3/TRBV12-4; J gene: TRBJ2-1; clone size: NA; CDR3 DNA: TGTGTCAGCAGTCCGGGGACAGGGATCTACAATGAGCAGTTCTTC; CDR3 protein: CVSSPGTGIYNEQFF
D gene: NA; V gene: TRBV6-1; J gene: TRBJ2-1; clone size: NA; CDR3 DNA: TGTGCCAGCAGTCCCTCCCGGGGGAATGAGCAGTTCTTC; CDR3 protein: CASSPSRGNEQFF
D gene: NA; V gene: TRBV4-1; J gene: TRBJ1-1; clone size: NA; CDR3 DNA: TGCGCCAGCAGCCAACGGGAGATCACTGAAGCTTTCTTT; CDR3 protein: CASSQREITEAFF
D gene: NA; V gene: TRBV28; J gene: TRBJ1-5; clone size: NA; CDR3 DNA: TGTGCCAGCAGTTTATTTCGGAATAGCAATCAGCCCCAGCATTTT; CDR3 protein: CASSLFRNSNQPQHF
D gene: TRBD1; V gene: TRBV4-1; J gene: TRBJ1-3; clone size: NA; CDR3 DNA: TGCGCCAGCAGCCACGCCGACAGGGTTGGAAACACCATATATTTT; CDR3 protein: CASSHADRVGNTIYF
D gene: NA; V gene: TRBV6-1; J gene: TRBJ2-7; clone size: few; CDR3 DNA: TGTGCCAGCAGCCCTCCCTGGCGAGCCGGACCCTCGCACGAGCAGTACTTC; CDR3 protein: CASSPPWRAGPSHEQYF
D gene: NA; V gene: TRBV19; J gene: TRBJ2-2; clone size: many; CDR3 DNA: TGTGCCAGTAGTAAATCTATGCTCCTAGGGGAGAACACCGGGGAGCTGTTTTTT; CDR3 protein: CASSKSMLLGENTGELFF
D gene: NA; V gene: TRBV11-3; J gene: TRBJ2-1; clone size: once; CDR3 DNA: TGTGCCAGCAGCTTAGTCAATGAGCAGTCCTTC; CDR3 protein: CASSLVNEQSF
D gene: TRBD2; V gene: TRBV2; J gene: TRBJ2-1; clone size: few; CDR3 DNA: TGTGCCAGCTCCAGCGGGGGGGCCTGGAATGAGCAGTTCTTC; CDR3 protein: CASSSGGAWNEQFF
D gene: TRBD1; V gene: TRBV20-1; J gene: TRBJ2-7; clone size: NA; CDR3 DNA: TGCAGTGCTAGAGACGTTGCGGGACAGGGGGCTTACGAGCAGTACTTC; CDR3 protein: CSARDVAGQGAYEQYF
D gene: TRBD1; V gene: TRBV7-3; J gene: TRBJ2-1; clone size: NA; CDR3 DNA: TGTGCCAGCAGGACAGGGGACGGGAATGAGCAGTTCTTC; CDR3 protein: CASRTGDGNEQFF
D gene: TRBD2; V gene: TRBV11-2; J gene: TRBJ2-1; clone size: NA; CDR3 DNA: TGTGCCAGCAGCTTCCCGGGACTAGCGAAGCAGTTCTTC; CDR3 protein: CASSFPGLAKQFF
D gene: TRBD1; V gene: TRBV9; J gene: TRBJ1-2; clone size: NA; CDR3 DNA: TGTGCCAGCAGCGTAGGAGGGGGCATTTATGGCTACACCTTC; CDR3 protein: CASSVGGGIYGYTF
D gene: TRBD2; V gene: TRBV4-3; J gene: TRBJ2-7; clone size: NA; CDR3 DNA: TGCGCCAGCAGCCAAGCCGACACTAGCGCCTACGAGCAGTACTTC; CDR3 protein: CASSQADTSAYEQYF
D gene: NA; V gene: TRBV19; J gene: TRBJ1-6; clone size: few; CDR3 DNA: TGTGCCAGTACCCACGGACACCTCAATTCACCCCTCCACTTT; CDR3 protein: CASTHGHLNSPLHF
D gene: NA; V gene: TRBV6-2/TRBV6-3; J gene: TRBJ2-1; clone size: medium-sized; CDR3 DNA: TGTGCCAGCAGCTTCGGACAGAGTTGGAATGAGCAGTTCTTC; CDR3 protein: CASSFGQSWNEQFF
D gene: NA; V gene: TRBV20-1; J gene: TRBJ1-2; clone size: few; CDR3 DNA: TGCAGTGCTGGCCCTCCCGGGACGGACTATGGCTACACCTTC; CDR3 protein: CSAGPPGTDYGYTF
D gene: NA; V gene: TRBV6-9; J gene: TRBJ2-5; clone size: NA; CDR3 DNA: TGTGCCAGCAGTTCGACAGGCCAAGAGACCCAGTACTTC; CDR3 protein: CASSSTGQETQYF
D gene: TRBD2; V gene: TRBV6-6; J gene: TRBJ2-3; clone size: many; CDR3 DNA: TGTGCCAGCAGTTACGGGACTAGCGGGGGGGATACGCAGTATTTT; CDR3 protein: CASSYGTSGGDTQYF
D gene: NA; V gene: TRBV3-1; J gene: TRBJ1-6; clone size: many; CDR3 DNA: TGTGCCAGCAGCCAAGAGTTGGAGGGTCAGGGGACGGAAAATTCACCCCTCCACTTT; CDR3 protein: CASSQELEGQGTENSPLHF
D gene: NA; V gene: TRBV5-1; J gene: TRBJ1-4; clone size: NA; CDR3 DNA: TGCGCCAGCAGCTGGGGGCCTGGTGAAAAACTGTTTTTT; CDR3 protein: CASSWGPGEKLFF
D gene: NA; V gene: TRBV12-3/TRBV12-4; J gene: TRBJ1-5; clone size: NA; CDR3 DNA: TGTGCCAGCAGTTCCAGGGGTCAGCCCCAGCATTTT; CDR3 protein: CASSSRGQPQHF
D gene: TRBD2; V gene: TRBV6-2/TRBV6-3; J gene: TRBJ2-1; clone size: NA; CDR3 DNA: TGTGCCAGCTCTTACCGGGACTACACTGAGCAGTTCTTC; CDR3 protein: CASSYRDYTEQFF
D gene: TRBD2; V gene: TRBV10-3; J gene: TRBJ2-2; clone size: NA; CDR3 DNA: TGTGCCACCAGAGCGGGAGTTGAAACCGGGGAGCTGTTTTTT; CDR3 protein: CATRAGVETGELFF
D gene: NA; V gene: TRBV6-1; J gene: TRBJ1-5; clone size: NA; CDR3 DNA: TGTGCCAGCGCCTCACAACCGGGGTACCCTAATCAGCCCCAGCATTTT; CDR3 protein: CASASQPGYPNQPQHF